These T cell receptor beta chains were read from a single sample in a study of blood T cell repertoires in COVID-19. Data came from immunoSEQ multiplex PCR; TCRdb stores just in-frame clones and leaves some out. The sample includes about 100,000 clones, about four fifths seen only once; the top ten take approximately 4.3%. The sequenced material came from peripheral blood. The receptor source for this set is a man aged 65-85 years with acute or convalescent COVID-19. CDR3s include the opening cysteine and the closing phenylalanine or tryptophan. D genes are given only for firm matches. The listing skips clone size in some rows; elsewhere it reads once, few, many or a size class.

d_gene	v_gene	j_gene	abundance	CDR3aa	CDR3nt
TRBD2	TRBV19	TRBJ2-5	.	CASSIEPLHGGAQETQYF	TGTGCCAGTAGTATAGAGCCGCTCCACGGGGGGGCACAAGAGACCCAGTACTTC
TRBD2	TRBV4-2	TRBJ2-3	.	CASSSGLAGNTDTQYF	TGTGCCAGCAGTTCGGGACTAGCGGGGAACACAGATACGCAGTATTTT
TRBD2	TRBV3-1/TRBV3-2	TRBJ2-3	.	CASSQAARGGTDTQYF	TGTGCCAGCAGCCAAGCAGCACGGGGGGGCACAGATACGCAGTATTTT
TRBD1	TRBV7-2	TRBJ2-2	many	CASSQGQGPRELFF	TGTGCCAGCAGCCAGGGACAGGGTCCGAGGGAGCTGTTTTTT
TRBD1	TRBV6-5	TRBJ1-5	few	CASDRERNQPQHF	TGTGCCAGTGACAGGGAACGCAATCAGCCCCAGCATTTT
.	TRBV29-1	TRBJ1-2	.	CSVEDRRSLRTF	TGCAGCGTTGAAGATCGGCGGTCTCTGAGGACCTTC
TRBD1	TRBV27	TRBJ2-7	.	CASSFEHPGTAGSEQYF	TGTGCCAGCAGTTTTGAGCACCCCGGGACAGCCGGTAGCGAGCAGTACTTC
TRBD1	TRBV5-8	TRBJ1-4	.	CASSFPDRGNEKLFF	TGTGCCAGCAGCTTTCCCGACAGGGGGAATGAAAAACTGTTTTTT
.	TRBV14	TRBJ1-5	many	CASSQSIRVDSPSQPQHF	TGTGCCAGCAGCCAATCGATAAGGGTTGACAGTCCCAGTCAGCCCCAGCATTTT
TRBD2	TRBV5-6	TRBJ2-1	.	CASSWGLAGDYSYNEQFF	TGTGCCAGCAGTTGGGGATTAGCGGGGGACTACTCCTACAATGAGCAGTTCTTC
TRBD1	TRBV5-1	TRBJ1-6	.	CASSLGQGSYNSPLHF	TGCGCCAGCAGCTTGGGACAGGGTAGTTATAATTCACCCCTCCACTTT
TRBD1	TRBV2	TRBJ2-1	few	CAITTQPRDRGRENEQFF	TGTGCCATCACCACTCAGCCCCGGGACAGGGGGCGAGAGAATGAGCAGTTCTTC
.	TRBV2	TRBJ2-3	once	CASSVLADTQYF	TGTGCCAGCAGTGTACTAGCCGATACGCAGTATTTT
TRBD2	TRBV7-2	TRBJ2-7	.	CASRVAGAHEQYF	TGTGCCAGCAGAGTAGCGGGGGCCCACGAGCAGTACTTC
.	TRBV6-5	TRBJ1-1	.	CASTPGQLNTEAFF	TGTGCCAGCACCCCCGGACAGCTGAACACTGAAGCTTTCTTT
.	TRBV7-9	TRBJ2-1	.	CASSFSQFFILFF	TGTGCCAGCAGCTTCTCGCAGTTCTTTATTCTGTTCTTC
.	TRBV9	TRBJ2-7	few	CASSVAGTDVYEQYF	TGTGCCAGCAGCGTAGCCGGGACTGACGTGTACGAGCAGTACTTC
TRBD2	TRBV5-1	TRBJ2-1	.	CASSSGLAGLSYNEQFF	TGCGCCAGCAGTTCGGGACTAGCGGGGCTCTCCTACAATGAGCAGTTCTTC
TRBD2	TRBV5-4	TRBJ2-2	few	CASSPLVSGGAVGELFF	TGTGCCAGCAGCCCCCTAGTAAGCGGGGGGGCCGTCGGGGAGCTGTTTTTT
TRBD1	TRBV10-3	TRBJ1-2	.	CAITGTEPNYGYTF	TGTGCCATCACAGGGACAGAACCTAACTATGGCTACACCTTC
.	TRBV3-1/TRBV3-2	TRBJ1-6	.	CASSQGGGPILTLHF	TGTGCCAGCAGCCAAGGCGGGGGGCCGATTTTGACCCTCCACTTT
.	TRBV18	TRBJ1-6	.	CASSPLRRQGELGSYNSPLHF	TGTGCCAGCTCACCACTACGCCGGCAGGGCGAGTTGGGCTCCTATAATTCACCCCTCCACTTT
.	TRBV6-2/TRBV6-3	TRBJ2-3	.	CASSPLSSTDTQYF	TGTGCCAGCAGTCCCCTCTCTAGCACAGATACGCAGTATTTT
.	TRBV27	TRBJ1-2	.	CASSFSPGLNGYTF	TGTGCCAGCAGTTTTAGCCCAGGGTTGAATGGCTACACCTTC
TRBD1	TRBV15	TRBJ1-4	.	CATSRAQGTGAEKLFF	TGTGCCACCAGCAGAGCCCAAGGGACAGGGGCTGAAAAACTGTTTTTT
TRBD2	TRBV13	TRBJ2-5	few	CASSPGLAGVNEETQYF	TGTGCCAGCAGCCCGGGACTAGCGGGGGTCAACGAAGAGACCCAGTACTTC
TRBD1	TRBV3-1/TRBV3-2	TRBJ1-6	.	CASSQGAGGGSPLHF	TGTGCCAGCAGCCAAGGCGCAGGGGGCGGTTCACCCCTCCACTTT
.	TRBV12-3/TRBV12-4	TRBJ1-1	few	CASSLGQNTEAFF	TGTGCCAGCAGTTTAGGACAGAACACTGAAGCTTTCTTT
TRBD2	TRBV11-2	TRBJ2-1	.	CASSFPRGAYNEQFF	TGTGCCAGCAGCTTTCCCCGGGGGGCCTACAATGAGCAGTTCTTC
.	TRBV6-5	TRBJ1-1	.	CASSYSQGSEAFF	TGTGCCAGCAGTTACTCCCAGGGGAGTGAAGCTTTCTTT
.	TRBV5-1	TRBJ2-7	once	CASSPTGSGEQYF	TGCGCCAGCAGCCCCACAGGGTCGGGAGAGCAGTACTTC
TRBD1	TRBV19	TRBJ1-1	once	CASSPRQGSGNTEAFF	TGTGCCAGTAGTCCCCGACAGGGATCTGGGAACACTGAAGCTTTCTTT
TRBD1	TRBV5-1	TRBJ1-3	.	CASSLETSGGSGNTIYF	TGCGCCAGCAGCCTAGAAACCTCAGGGGGCTCTGGAAACACCATATATTTT
TRBD1	TRBV6-4	TRBJ1-2	.	CASAPGQGANYGYTF	TGTGCCAGCGCTCCGGGACAGGGGGCGAACTATGGCTACACCTTC
.	TRBV15	TRBJ1-2	few	CATSRSTGNGYTF	TGTGCCACCAGCAGGTCAACAGGGAATGGCTACACCTTC
TRBD1	TRBV5-4	TRBJ2-2	.	CASSSPGQGTGELFF	TGTGCCAGCAGCTCCCCGGGACAGGGGACCGGGGAGCTGTTTTTT
.	TRBV19	TRBJ2-5	.	CACRRAGEKTQYF	TGTGCCTGTCGACGGGCAGGGGAAAAGACCCAGTACTTC
.	TRBV3-1/TRBV3-2	TRBJ2-2	once	CASGGRMNTGELFF	TGTGCCAGCGGAGGACGGATGAACACCGGGGAGCTGTTTTTT
TRBD1	TRBV5-4	TRBJ1-1	.	CASSLEGALRTEAFF	TGTGCCAGCAGCTTGGAGGGGGCGCTTAGAACTGAAGCTTTCTTT
.	TRBV6-5	TRBJ2-1	.	CASSYSGSSYNEQFF	TGTGCCAGCAGTTACTCGGGCAGCTCCTACAATGAGCAGTTCTTC
TRBD1	TRBV5-1	TRBJ2-5	.	CASSSTGQETQYF	TGCGCCAGCAGCTCGACAGGGCAAGAGACCCAGTACTTC
TRBD1	TRBV6-5	TRBJ2-1	.	CASSRQGPSEQFF	TGTGCCAGCAGTAGACAGGGCCCCAGTGAGCAGTTCTTC
.	TRBV7-8	TRBJ2-2	once	CASSRDRDRELFF	TGTGCCAGCAGCCGAGACCGGGACAGGGAGCTGTTTTTT
TRBD1	TRBV6-1	TRBJ1-2	.	CASSEDKGQPNYGYTF	TGTGCCAGCAGTGAAGATAAGGGACAGCCTAACTATGGCTACACCTTC
.	TRBV11-1	TRBJ2-1	.	CASSFAGGLYEQFF	TGTGCCAGCAGCTTCGCCGGGGGTCTTTATGAGCAGTTCTTC
TRBD1	TRBV29-1	TRBJ1-4	.	CSASHGTGGEKLFF	TGCAGCGCCTCGCACGGGACAGGGGGTGAAAAACTGTTTTTT
.	TRBV2	TRBJ2-1	.	CASSERLEFEQFF	TGTGCCAGCAGTGAAAGGCTAGAGTTCGAGCAGTTCTTC
.	TRBV9	TRBJ2-3	.	CASSETRTSTDTQYF	TGTGCCAGCAGCGAAACCCGGACTTCCACAGATACGCAGTATTTT
.	TRBV29-1	TRBJ1-1	.	CSVDFPGKGWTEAFF	TGCAGCGTCGATTTTCCAGGGAAGGGATGGACTGAAGCTTTCTTT
.	TRBV29-1	TRBJ2-5	.	CSVEPPMGGTQYF	TGCAGCGTTGAGCCCCCCATGGGGGGGACCCAGTACTTC
.	TRBV4-1	TRBJ1-1	.	CASSQADFRGTEAFF	TGCGCCAGCAGCCAAGCGGACTTCCGGGGCACTGAAGCTTTCTTT
.	TRBV7-3	TRBJ1-1	few	CASSLGGGTEAFF	TGTGCCAGCAGCTTAGGGGGCGGTACTGAAGCTTTCTTT